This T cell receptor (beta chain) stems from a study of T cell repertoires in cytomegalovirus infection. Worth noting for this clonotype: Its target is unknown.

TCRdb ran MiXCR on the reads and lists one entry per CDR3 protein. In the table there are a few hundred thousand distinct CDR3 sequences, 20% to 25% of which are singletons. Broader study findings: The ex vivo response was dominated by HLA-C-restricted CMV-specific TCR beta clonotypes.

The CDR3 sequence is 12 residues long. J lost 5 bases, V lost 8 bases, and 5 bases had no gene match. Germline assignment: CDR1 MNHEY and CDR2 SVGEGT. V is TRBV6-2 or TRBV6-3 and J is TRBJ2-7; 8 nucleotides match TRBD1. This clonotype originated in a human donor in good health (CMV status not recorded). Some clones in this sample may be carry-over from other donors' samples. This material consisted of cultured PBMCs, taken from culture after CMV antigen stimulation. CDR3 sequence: CASGQGMNEQYF. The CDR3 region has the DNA TGTGCCAGCGGACAGGGCATGAACGAGCAGTACTTC.